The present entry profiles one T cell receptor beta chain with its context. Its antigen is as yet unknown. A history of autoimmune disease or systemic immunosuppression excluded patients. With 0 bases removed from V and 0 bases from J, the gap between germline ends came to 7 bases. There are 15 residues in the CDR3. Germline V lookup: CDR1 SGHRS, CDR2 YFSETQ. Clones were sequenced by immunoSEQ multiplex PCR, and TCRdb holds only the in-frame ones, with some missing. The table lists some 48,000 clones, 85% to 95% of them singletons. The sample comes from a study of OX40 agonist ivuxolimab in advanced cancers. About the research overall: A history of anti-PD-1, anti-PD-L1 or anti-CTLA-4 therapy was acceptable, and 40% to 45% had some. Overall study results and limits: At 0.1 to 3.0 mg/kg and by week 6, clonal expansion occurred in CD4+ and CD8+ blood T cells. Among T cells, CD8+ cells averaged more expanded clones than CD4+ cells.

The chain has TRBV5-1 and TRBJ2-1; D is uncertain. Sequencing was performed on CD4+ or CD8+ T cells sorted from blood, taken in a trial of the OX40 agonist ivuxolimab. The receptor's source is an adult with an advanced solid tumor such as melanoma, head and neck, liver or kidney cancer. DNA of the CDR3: TGCGCCAGCAGCTTGGCCATCTCCTCCTACAATGAGCAGTTCTTC. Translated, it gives CASSLAISSYNEQFF.